Below, 5 T cell receptor beta chains from the same sample are listed, as sequenced in a study of T cells in women clearing cervical HPV infection. Clones were sequenced by immunoSEQ multiplex PCR, and TCRdb holds only the in-frame ones, with some missing. This sample contains 35,000 to 45,000 clones. Input material: blood buffy coat. Receptors were obtained from a woman aged 18 to 75 with a cervical HPV16 infection that either progressed to CIN3+ or cleared (not recorded which).

To note about this clone: The read halts 3 residues ahead of the CDR3 end, with the missing end drawn from the germline J gene. The V gene is TRBV7-6, the J gene TRBJ2-6, with TRBD2 matching 11 bases. The J segment lost 3 bases and the V segment lost 1 base, leaving 5 bases of the junction unmatched. From germline, CDR1 is SGHVS and CDR2 FNYEAQ. This CDR3 is built from 18 residues. The sequenced CDR3 bases are TGTGCCAGCAGCTTAGTTGGTAGCGGGAGGGGTGGGGCCAACGTC. Protein product: CASSLVGSGRGGANV. The entire CDR3 is CASSLVGSGRGGANVLTF. Complete variable domain (other parts from reference TRBV7-6 and TRBJ2-6): GAGVSQSPRYKVTKRGQDVALRCDPISGHVSLYWYRQALGQGPEFLTYFNYEAQQDKSGLPNDRFSAERPEGSISTLTIQRTEQRDSAMYRCASSLVGSGRGGANVLTFGAGSRLTVL.

As for this clone: Read sequence stops 3 residues before the CDR3 end, and the germline J gene provides the missing end. V and J are TRBV2 and TRBJ1-1, with 7 bases aligning to TRBD1. The CDR3 spans 16 residues. The junction had 9 bases not matched to a gene; V was cut back by 5 bases and J by 0 bases. Per germline, CDR1 SNHLY and CDR2 FYNNEI. The covered CDR3 bases are TGTGCCAGCAGTTACTGGGTACAGGGGTTGAACACTGAA. It codes for CASSYWVQGLNTE. The full CDR3 sequence reads CASSYWVQGLNTEAFF.

Points on this clone: The CDR3 extends 3 residues past the end of the read, so its final part is completed from the germline J gene. The chain joins TRBV19 to TRBJ2-2; 12 nucleotides match TRBD1. Germline V gene sequence: CDR1 LNHDA, CDR2 SQIVND (reference sequence). This CDR3 contains 15 residues. Trimming removed 6 bases from V and 5 bases from J; junction bases left unmatched: 4. The part of the CDR3 DNA that was read is TGTGCCAGTAGCCTGGGACAGGGGGCGACCGGGGAG. It specifies CASSLGQGATGE. The entire CDR3 sequence reads CASSLGQGATGELFF.

Notes on this clone: The sequenced fragment ends 3 residues before the CDR3 boundary, so the rest is inferred from the germline J gene. The chain joins TRBV7-6 to TRBJ1-4; a possible D gene is TRBD1 (5 bases). Germline V gives CDR1 SGHVS, CDR2 FNYEAQ. The CDR3 is made up of 14 amino acids. CDR3 bases read: TGTGCCAGCAGCCCCTCAGGGAGCGATTCACCA. This translates into CASSPSGSDSP. In full, the CDR3 is CASSPSGSDSPLFF. Full variable domain (remainder filled in from reference TRBV7-6 and TRBJ1-4): GAGVSQSPRYKVTKRGQDVALRCDPISGHVSLYWYRQALGQGPEFLTYFNYEAQQDKSGLPNDRFSAERPEGSISTLTIQRTEQRDSAMYRCASSPSGSDSPLFFGSGTQLSVL.

This clone is called medium-sized based on its frequency. The read ends 3 residues early relative to the CDR3; the germline J gene fills the gap. The chain carries TRBV30 and TRBJ1-1, with TRBD1 identical over 8 bases. Germline lookup yields CDR1 GTSNPN and CDR2 SVGIG (reference sequence). Trimming cost V 5 bases and J 0 bases; bases outside gene matches: 5. The CDR3 is 14 amino acids. The CDR3 DNA, read in part, is TGTGCCTGGGCCCGGACAGGGCTGAACACTGAA. Translating gives CAWARTGLNTE. The complete CDR3 sequence is CAWARTGLNTEAFF.